The next 22 T cell receptor beta chains were all read from a single sample in a study of cytomegalovirus exposure and HLA in healthy donors. Primers: 60 Vbeta forward and 13 Jbeta reverse. Assay used: immunoSEQ multiplex PCR; TCRdb lists only in-frame clones, some missing. This sample has 110,000 to 150,000 clones, with around three quarters found just once. Material for sequencing was PBMCs. These TCRs come from a young woman in good health and CMV-seropositive.

This clone showed up just once. At the DNA level, this CDR3 is encoded by other sequences in the same sample as well. This rearrangement joins TRBV6-6 to TRBJ2-5, with unresolved D. Germline V CDR1 and CDR2: MNHNY, SVGAGI (reference sequence). Trimming removed 2 bases at V and 5 bases at J, with 12 bases between. The CDR3 sequence is 14 residues long. CDR3 DNA: TGTGCCAGCAGTTACGCAGGAATTCAGGAGACCCAGTACTTC. Residues: CASSYAGIQETQYF.

The chain carries TRBV19 and TRBJ1-6; the D is unclear. This CDR3 contains 14 residues. Per germline, CDR1 LNHDA and CDR2 SQIVND (reference sequence). With 6 bases removed from V and 3 bases from J, the gap between germline ends came to 9 bases. The CDR3 coding sequence is TGTGCCAGTAGAGACGGACTCTATAATTCACCCCTCCACTTT. Its translation is CASRDGLYNSPLHF.

The V gene is TRBV20-1, the J gene TRBJ2-5; weak D call: TRBD2 (5 bases). The germline CDR1 and CDR2 sequences are DFQATT and SNEGSKA (reference sequence). The CDR3 consists of 11 residues. Trimming left V 3 bases short and J 5 bases short, with 7 bases between. The chain's CDR3 is CSASGEETQYF. In DNA form, the CDR3 reads TGCAGTGCTAGTGGGGAGGAGACCCAGTACTTC.

The V call is TRBV10-3, the J call TRBJ2-5; D is possibly TRBD2 (6 bases). Germline V gene sequence: CDR1 ENHRY, CDR2 SYGVKD. The CDR3 length is 17 residues. The V and J ends lost 0 bases and 1 base respectively, with 15 bases between them. CDR3: CAISESKFPGSQETQYF. The DNA of the CDR3 is TGTGCCATCAGTGAGTCGAAGTTCCCCGGGAGCCAAGAGACCCAGTACTTC.

The chain employs TRBV6-5 and TRBJ2-4; D unresolved. CDR1 and CDR2 (germline): MNHEY, SVGAGI. The CDR3 is made up of 15 amino acids. With 3 bases removed from V and 8 bases from J, the gap between germline ends came to 17 bases. The CDR3 here is CASSYSGSSTHIQYF. CDR3 nucleotide sequence: TGTGCCAGCAGTTATTCCGGGTCCTCCACCCACATTCAGTACTTC.

The V call is TRBV4-3, the J call TRBJ1-2, with D uncertain. This CDR3 is 13 amino acids long. The ends were cut back, 0 bases at V and 1 base at J, with 3 bases in the middle. CDR1 is LGHNA and CDR2 is YSLEER in the germline V gene. CDR3 DNA: TGCGCCAGCAGCCAAGATCGTAACTATGGCTACACCTTC. Translated: CASSQDRNYGYTF.

The genes are TRBV30 and TRBJ1-1; D gene unclear. Germline CDR1 and CDR2: GTSNPN and SVGIG (reference sequence). Trimming left V 1 base short and J 0 bases short, with 6 bases between. The CDR3 is made up of 13 amino acids. DNA for the CDR3: TGTGCCTGGAGTGGTCAGATGAACACTGAAGCTTTCTTT. It is translated as CAWSGQMNTEAFF.

Concerning this clone itself: Other nucleotide sequences in the sample specify the same CDR3. The gene calls are TRBV7-9 and TRBJ1-1; the D is unclear. The V gene lost 2 bases and the J gene lost 1 base, with 5 bases spanning the gap. Germline-derived CDR1 and CDR2 are SEHNR and FQNEAQ (reference sequence). This CDR3 is built from 13 residues. CDR3 sequence: CASSLSGNTEAFF. The CDR3 bases are TGTGCCAGCAGCTTAAGCGGGAACACTGAAGCTTTCTTT.

The rearrangement links TRBV12-5 to TRBJ2-3, with TRBD2 matching over 8 bases. The CDR3 is 18 residues long. In germline, CDR1 is LGHNT, CDR2 FRNRAP. V shed 2 bases and J 2 bases; nucleotides not matched to a gene: 12. CDR3: CASGLNPLAGFPTDTQYF. CDR3 coding DNA: TGTGCTAGTGGTTTGAACCCCCTAGCGGGTTTTCCCACAGATACGCAGTATTTT.

The chain combines TRBV5-4 with TRBJ2-7, with 12 bases aligning to TRBD1. The CDR3 extends over 15 amino acids. V lost 4 bases to trimming and J lost 5 bases; unmatched junction nucleotides: 7. Looked up from germline, CDR1 is SGHNT and CDR2 is YYREEE (reference sequence). In DNA form, the CDR3 reads TGTGCCAGCAGCGCAGGGGGACAGGGGGCTCACGAGCAGTACTTC. Residues: CASSAGGQGAHEQYF.

This clone was observed a few times. V and J are TRBV1 and TRBJ1-5; TRBD1 is the table's D call, not checked against the DNA. TRBV1 is described as a pseudogene. CDR3 length equals 14 residues. CDR3 sequence reads: CTSSLTGGYQPQHF. CDR3 bases: TGCACCAGCAGTCTGACAGGGGGTTATCAGCCCCAGCATTTT.

The V call is TRBV6-5, the J call TRBJ2-7, with TRBD1 matching 8 bases. Germline V CDR1 and CDR2: MNHEY, SVGAGI. The V and J ends lost 7 bases and 5 bases, in that order; junction bases with no gene match: 10. There are 14 residues in the CDR3. As DNA, the CDR3 is TGTGCCAGCACTCAGGGGGCAGGGACCCACGAGCAGTACTTC. Protein: CASTQGAGTHEQYF.

This clone was seen more than once but under ten times. The chain combines TRBV5-4 with TRBJ2-3, with TRBD2 identical over 11 bases. Germline V gene data show CDR1 as SGHNT and CDR2 as YYREEE (reference sequence). There are 16 residues in the CDR3. Trimming removed 6 bases from V and 2 bases from J; junction bases left unmatched: 8. The CDR3 bases are TGTGCCAGCATCGAAACTAGCGGGGGTACCACAGATACGCAGTATTTT. Its protein product is CASIETSGGTTDTQYF.

This chain joins TRBV10-2 and TRBJ2-2, with 7 bases matching TRBD1. Trimming removed 0 bases from V and 4 bases from J; junction bases left unmatched: 5. CDR1 is WSHSY and CDR2 is SAAADI in the germline V gene. The CDR3 is made up of 16 amino acids. The CDR3 DNA reads as TGCGCCAGCAGTGAGTCGAAGGGGGCCTTCACCGGGGAGCTGTTTTTT. Protein product: CASSESKGAFTGELFF.

This clone came up a few times. The V gene is TRBV5-4, the J gene TRBJ1-2; D remains ambiguous. Trimming left V 4 bases short and J 6 bases short, with 4 bases between. CDR1 is SGHNT and CDR2 is YYREEE in the germline V gene (reference sequence). The CDR3 sequence is 10 residues long. CDR3 residues: CASSTDGYTF. The DNA for the CDR3 is TGTGCCAGCAGCACTGATGGCTACACCTTC.

V and J are TRBV18 and TRBJ2-5, with D possibly TRBD1 on 6 matching bases. Trimming shortened V by 4 bases and J by 2 bases, and 14 bases separated the two germline ends. The length of the CDR3 is 15 residues. Germline V lookup: CDR1 KGHSH, CDR2 LQKENI. The CDR3 reads CASSQETGQQETQYF. In nucleotides, the CDR3 is TGTGCCAGCTCACAGGAGACAGGCCAACAAGAGACCCAGTACTTC.

The rearrangement uses TRBV10-3 and TRBJ1-6, with a possible D match to TRBD1 (6 bases). Trimming removed 7 bases from V and 10 bases from J, with 11 bases in between. This CDR3 contains 12 residues. Looked up from germline, CDR1 is ENHRY and CDR2 is SYGVKD. In nucleotides, the CDR3 is TGTGCCATCATACAGGGCGGCTCACCCCTCCACTTT. Its translation is CAIIQGGSPLHF.

This clone was found once. This chain joins TRBV13 and TRBJ2-1; 8 positions match TRBD2. Germline CDR1 reads PRHDT; CDR2 reads FYEKMQ (reference sequence). V dropped 3 bases and J dropped 4; count of bases not matched to a gene: 5. The CDR3 totals 15 residues. This CDR3 reads CASSFSGALYNEQFF. The CDR3 DNA is TGTGCCAGCAGCTTTAGCGGGGCACTTTACAATGAGCAGTTCTTC. The whole variable domain, filled in from reference TRBV13 and TRBJ2-1, reads AAGVIQSPRHLIKEKRETATLKCYPIPRHDTVYWYQQGPGQDPQFLISFYEKMQSDKGSIPDRFSAQQFSDYHSELNMSSLELGDSALYFCASSFSGALYNEQFFGPGTRLTVL.

The chain carries TRBV19 and TRBJ1-6, with 9 bases identical to TRBD1. With 3 bases clipped from V and 9 bases from J, the junction kept 6 bases outside the gene matches. Germline-derived CDR1 and CDR2 are LNHDA and SQIVND (reference sequence). The CDR3 runs 15 residues. The DNA of the CDR3 is TGTGCCAGTAGTATGCCGGGACAGGGAAGTTCACCCCTCCACTTT. Translating gives CASSMPGQGSSPLHF. The whole variable domain, filled in from reference TRBV19 and TRBJ1-6, reads DGGITQSPKYLFRKEGQNVTLSCEQNLNHDAMYWYRQDPGQGLRLIYYSQIVNDFQKGDIAEGYSVSREKKESFPLTVTSAQKNPTAFYLCASSMPGQGSSPLHFGNGTRLTVT.

The gene calls are TRBV6-4 and TRBJ2-1; the D gene is possibly TRBD2 (5 bases). Trimming took 2 bases from V and 9 from J, leaving 14 bases between them. Germline V gives CDR1 MRHNA, CDR2 SNTAGT. The CDR3 sequence is 14 residues long. CDR3 protein: CASSDTFAGVEQFF. CDR3 DNA: TGTGCCAGCAGTGACACGTTCGCGGGTGTTGAGCAGTTCTTC.

As concerns this clone: One end of the junction varies from germline; a read error may be responsible. This chain links TRBV7-9 with TRBJ1-2, with no clear D. The CDR3 extends over 19 amino acids. Germline lookup yields CDR1 SEHNR and CDR2 FQNEAQ (reference sequence). The CDR3 region has the DNA TGTTCCAGCAGCTTAAACCCCTCTACGACACCGCCGACTAACTATGGCTACACCTTC. Translation gives CSSSLNPSTTPPTNYGYTF.

CDR3 nucleotides: TGCGCCAGCAGCCAACCGCGACAGGGTAAGCGCTATGGCTACACCTTC. As protein: CASSQPRQGKRYGYTF. The V and J genes are TRBV4-1 and TRBJ1-2; 7 nucleotides match TRBD1. The CDR3 spans 16 residues. Germline V CDR1 and CDR2: MGHRA, YSYEKL. V lost 2 bases, J lost 4 bases, and 10 bases stayed unmatched.